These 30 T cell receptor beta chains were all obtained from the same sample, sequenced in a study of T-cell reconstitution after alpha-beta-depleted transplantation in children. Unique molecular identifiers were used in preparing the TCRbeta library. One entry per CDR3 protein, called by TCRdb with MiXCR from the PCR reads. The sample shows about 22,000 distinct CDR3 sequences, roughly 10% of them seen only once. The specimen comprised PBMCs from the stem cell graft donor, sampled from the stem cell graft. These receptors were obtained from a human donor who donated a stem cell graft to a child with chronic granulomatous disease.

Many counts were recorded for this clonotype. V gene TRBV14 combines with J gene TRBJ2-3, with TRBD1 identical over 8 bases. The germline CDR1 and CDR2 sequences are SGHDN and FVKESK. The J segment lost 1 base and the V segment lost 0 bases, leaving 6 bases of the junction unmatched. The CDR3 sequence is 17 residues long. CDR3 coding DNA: TGTGCCAGCAGCCAAGATCCGACAGGGGTAGGCACAGATACGCAGTATTTT. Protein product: CASSQDPTGVGTDTQYF.

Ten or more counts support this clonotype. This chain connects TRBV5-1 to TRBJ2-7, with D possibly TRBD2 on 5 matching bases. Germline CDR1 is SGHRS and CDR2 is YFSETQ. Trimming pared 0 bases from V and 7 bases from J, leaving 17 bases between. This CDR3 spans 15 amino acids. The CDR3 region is CASSLDPPGNREQYF. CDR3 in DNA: TGCGCCAGCAGCTTGGACCCCCCGGGAAATAGGGAGCAGTACTTC.

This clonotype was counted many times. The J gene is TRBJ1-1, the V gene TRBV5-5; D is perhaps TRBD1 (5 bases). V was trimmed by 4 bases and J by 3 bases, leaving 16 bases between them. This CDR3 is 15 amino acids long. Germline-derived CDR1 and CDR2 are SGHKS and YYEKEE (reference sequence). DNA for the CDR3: TGTGCCAGCAGCCGACGGGACGGGGGGTACACTGAAGCTTTCTTT. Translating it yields CASSRRDGGYTEAFF.

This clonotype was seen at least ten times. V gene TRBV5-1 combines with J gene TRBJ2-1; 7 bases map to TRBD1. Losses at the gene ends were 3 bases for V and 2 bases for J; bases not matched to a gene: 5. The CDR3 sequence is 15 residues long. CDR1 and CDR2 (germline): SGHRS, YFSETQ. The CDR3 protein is CASSSSGTAYNEQFF. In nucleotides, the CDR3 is TGCGCCAGCAGCTCTTCCGGGACAGCCTACAATGAGCAGTTCTTC.

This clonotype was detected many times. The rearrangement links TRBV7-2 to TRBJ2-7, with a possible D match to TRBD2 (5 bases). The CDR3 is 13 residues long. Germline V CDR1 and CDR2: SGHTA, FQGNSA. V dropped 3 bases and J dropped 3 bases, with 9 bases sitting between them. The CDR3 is CASSFGLGYEQYF. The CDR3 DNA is TGTGCCAGCAGCTTTGGACTCGGCTACGAGCAGTACTTC. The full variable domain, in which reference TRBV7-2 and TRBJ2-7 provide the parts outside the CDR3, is GAGVSQSPSNKVTEKGKDVELRCDPISGHTALYWYRQSLGQGLEFLIYFQGNSAPDKSGLPSDRFSAERTGGSVSTLTIQRTQQEDSAVYLCASSFGLGYEQYFGPGTRLTVT.

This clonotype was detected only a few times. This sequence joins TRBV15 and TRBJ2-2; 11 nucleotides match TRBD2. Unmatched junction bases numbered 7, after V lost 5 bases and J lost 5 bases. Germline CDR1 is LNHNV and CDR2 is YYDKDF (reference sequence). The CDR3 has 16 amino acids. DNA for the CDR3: TGTGCCACCAGCGGACATAGCGGGGGGGCGACCGGGGAGCTGTTTTTT. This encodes CATSGHSGGATGELFF.

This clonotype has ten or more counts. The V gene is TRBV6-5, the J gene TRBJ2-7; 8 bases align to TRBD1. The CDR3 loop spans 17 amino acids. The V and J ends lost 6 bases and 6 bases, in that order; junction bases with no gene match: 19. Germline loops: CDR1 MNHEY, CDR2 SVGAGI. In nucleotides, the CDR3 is TGTGCCAGCAGCCTACTAGCCAACGACAGGGGAGTTGGCGAGCAGTACTTC. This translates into CASSLLANDRGVGEQYF.

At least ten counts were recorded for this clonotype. The CDR3 protein is CASSNSVGNIQYF. The CDR3 nucleotides read TGTGCCAGCAGCAATAGCGTAGGAAACATTCAGTACTTC. The chain carries TRBV7-2 and TRBJ2-4; possibly TRBD2 for D (5 bases). The CDR3 runs 13 residues. The V end lost 5 bases, the J end lost 6 bases, and 11 bases lay between the germline ends. Germline CDR1 SGHTA, CDR2 FQGNSA. Together with reference TRBV7-2 and TRBJ2-4, the CDR3 gives the full variable domain: GAGVSQSPSNKVTEKGKDVELRCDPISGHTALYWYRQSLGQGLEFLIYFQGNSAPDKSGLPSDRFSAERTGGSVSTLTIQRTQQEDSAVYLCASSNSVGNIQYFGAGTRLSVL.

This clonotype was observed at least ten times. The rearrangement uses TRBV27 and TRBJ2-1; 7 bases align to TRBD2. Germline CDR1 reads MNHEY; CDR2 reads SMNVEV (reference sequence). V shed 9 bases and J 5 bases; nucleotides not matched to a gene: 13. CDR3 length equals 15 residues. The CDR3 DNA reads TGTGCCAGTTCCCTCAGGGAGGGCCGACACAATGAGCAGTTCTTC. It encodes CASSLREGRHNEQFF.

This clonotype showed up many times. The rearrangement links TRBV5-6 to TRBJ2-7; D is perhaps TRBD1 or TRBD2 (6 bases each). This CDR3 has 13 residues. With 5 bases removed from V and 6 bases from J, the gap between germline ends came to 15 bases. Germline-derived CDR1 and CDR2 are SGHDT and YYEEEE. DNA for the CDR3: TGTGCCAGCAGGTGGGGGGCAGCCTCCGAGCAGTACTTC. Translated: CASRWGAASEQYF.

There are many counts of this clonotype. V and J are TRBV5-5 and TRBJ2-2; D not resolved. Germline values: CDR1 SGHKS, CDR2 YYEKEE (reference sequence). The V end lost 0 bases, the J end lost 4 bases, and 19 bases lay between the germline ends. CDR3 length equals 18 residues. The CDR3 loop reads CASSLAGRFYESTGELFF. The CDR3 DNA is TGTGCCAGCAGCTTGGCCGGCAGGTTCTATGAATCCACCGGGGAGCTGTTTTTT.

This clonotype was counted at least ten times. The CDR3 bases are TGTGCCAGCAATACCCCCATTGGTCAGCCCCAGCATTTT. Its translation: CASNTPIGQPQHF. The chain joins TRBV7-2 to TRBJ1-5, with no clear D. The CDR3 is made up of 13 amino acids. Germline V CDR1 and CDR2: SGHTA, FQGNSA. Trimming removed 7 bases at V and 6 bases at J, with 13 bases between.

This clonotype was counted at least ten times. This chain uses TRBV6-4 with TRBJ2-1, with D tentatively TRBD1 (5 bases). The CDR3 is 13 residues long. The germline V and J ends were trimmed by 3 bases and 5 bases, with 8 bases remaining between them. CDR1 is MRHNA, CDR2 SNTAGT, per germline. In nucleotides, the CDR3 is TGTGCCAGCAGTGAAGGGGCCAACAATGAGCAGTTCTTC. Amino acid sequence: CASSEGANNEQFF.

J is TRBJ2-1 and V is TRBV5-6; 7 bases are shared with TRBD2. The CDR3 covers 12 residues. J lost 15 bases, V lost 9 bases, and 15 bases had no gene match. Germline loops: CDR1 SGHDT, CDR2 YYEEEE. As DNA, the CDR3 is TGTGCCATGAGCACCTTGGGGAGGGTTTCGTTCTTC. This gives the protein CAMSTLGRVSFF. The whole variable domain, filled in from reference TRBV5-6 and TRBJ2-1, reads DAGVTQSPTHLIKTRGQQVTLRCSPKSGHDTVSWYQQALGQGPQFIFQYYEEEERQRGNFPDRFSGHQFPNYSSELNVNALLLGDSALYLCAMSTLGRVSFFGPGTRLTVL.

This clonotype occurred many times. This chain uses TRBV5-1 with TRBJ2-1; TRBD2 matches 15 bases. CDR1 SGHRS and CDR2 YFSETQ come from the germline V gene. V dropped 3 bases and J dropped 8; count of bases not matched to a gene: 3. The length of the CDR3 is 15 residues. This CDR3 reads CASSSGLAGGDEQFF. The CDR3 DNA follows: TGCGCCAGCAGCTCGGGACTAGCGGGGGGCGATGAGCAGTTCTTC.

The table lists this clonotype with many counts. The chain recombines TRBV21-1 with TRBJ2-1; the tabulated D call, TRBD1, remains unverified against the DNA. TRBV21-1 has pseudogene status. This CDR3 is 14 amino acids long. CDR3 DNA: TGTGCCAGCTCCAGGGGGTTTACGTTTCATGAGCAGTTCTTC. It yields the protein CASSRGFTFHEQFF.

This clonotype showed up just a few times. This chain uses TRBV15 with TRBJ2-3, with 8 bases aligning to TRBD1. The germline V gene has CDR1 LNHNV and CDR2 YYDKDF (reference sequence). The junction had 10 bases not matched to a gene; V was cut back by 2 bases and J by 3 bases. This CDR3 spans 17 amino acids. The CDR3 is CATSRTGGTARTDTQYF. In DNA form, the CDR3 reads TGTGCCACCAGCAGAACAGGGGGTACCGCTAGGACAGATACGCAGTATTTT.

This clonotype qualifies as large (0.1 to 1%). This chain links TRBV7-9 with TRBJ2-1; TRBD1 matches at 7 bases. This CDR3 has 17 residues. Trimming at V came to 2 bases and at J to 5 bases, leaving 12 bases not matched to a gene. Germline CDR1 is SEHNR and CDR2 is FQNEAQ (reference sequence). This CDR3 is CASSLLLGPGQNNEQFF. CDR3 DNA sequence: TGTGCCAGCAGCTTATTGTTAGGACCGGGACAGAACAATGAGCAGTTCTTC.

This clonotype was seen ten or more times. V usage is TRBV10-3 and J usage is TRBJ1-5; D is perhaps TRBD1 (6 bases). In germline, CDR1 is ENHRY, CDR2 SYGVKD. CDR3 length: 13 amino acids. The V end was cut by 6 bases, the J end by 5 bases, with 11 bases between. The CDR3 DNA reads TGTGCCATCAGCACAGGGTTGGATCAGCCCCAGCATTTT. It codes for CAISTGLDQPQHF.

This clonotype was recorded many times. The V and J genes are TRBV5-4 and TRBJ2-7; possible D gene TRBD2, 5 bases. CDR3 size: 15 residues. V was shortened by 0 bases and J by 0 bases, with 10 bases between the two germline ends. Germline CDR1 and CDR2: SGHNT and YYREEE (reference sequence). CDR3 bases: TGTGCCAGCAGCTTGGGCGGGTTGGGCTCCTACGAGCAGTACTTC. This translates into CASSLGGLGSYEQYF.

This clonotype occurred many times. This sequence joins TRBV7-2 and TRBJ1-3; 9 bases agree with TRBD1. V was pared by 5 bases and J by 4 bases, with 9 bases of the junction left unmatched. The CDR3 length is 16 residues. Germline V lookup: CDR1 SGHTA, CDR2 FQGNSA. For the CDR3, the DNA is TGTGCCAGCAGCACTCAAACAGGGGGCATCGGAAACACCATATATTTT. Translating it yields CASSTQTGGIGNTIYF. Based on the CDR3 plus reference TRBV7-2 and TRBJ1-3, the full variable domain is GAGVSQSPSNKVTEKGKDVELRCDPISGHTALYWYRQSLGQGLEFLIYFQGNSAPDKSGLPSDRFSAERTGGSVSTLTIQRTQQEDSAVYLCASSTQTGGIGNTIYFGEGSWLTVV.

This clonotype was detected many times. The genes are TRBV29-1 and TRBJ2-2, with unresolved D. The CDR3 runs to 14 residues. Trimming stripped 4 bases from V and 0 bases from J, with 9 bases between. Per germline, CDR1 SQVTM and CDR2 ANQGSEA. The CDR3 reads CSVVVGPNTGELFF. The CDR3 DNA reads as TGCAGCGTTGTGGTGGGCCCGAACACCGGGGAGCTGTTTTTT.

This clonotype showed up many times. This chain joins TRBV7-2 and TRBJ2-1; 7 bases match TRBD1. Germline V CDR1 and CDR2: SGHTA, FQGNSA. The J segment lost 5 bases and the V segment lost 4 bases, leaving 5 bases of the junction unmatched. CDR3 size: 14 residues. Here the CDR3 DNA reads TGTGCCAGCAGCTCCCCGGGACAGAACAATGAGCAGTTCTTC. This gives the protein CASSSPGQNNEQFF.

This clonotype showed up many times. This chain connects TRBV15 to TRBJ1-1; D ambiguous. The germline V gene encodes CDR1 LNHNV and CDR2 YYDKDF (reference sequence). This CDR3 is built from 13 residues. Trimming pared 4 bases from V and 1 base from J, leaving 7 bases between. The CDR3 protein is CATSTGENTEAFF. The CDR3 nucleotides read TGTGCCACCAGCACAGGAGAGAACACTGAAGCTTTCTTT.

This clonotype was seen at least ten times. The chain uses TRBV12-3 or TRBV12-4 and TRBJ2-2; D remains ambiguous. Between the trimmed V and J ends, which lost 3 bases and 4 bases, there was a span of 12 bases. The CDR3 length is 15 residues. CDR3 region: CASSLGASPTGELFF. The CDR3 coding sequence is TGTGCCAGCAGTTTGGGTGCTTCTCCCACCGGGGAGCTGTTTTTT.

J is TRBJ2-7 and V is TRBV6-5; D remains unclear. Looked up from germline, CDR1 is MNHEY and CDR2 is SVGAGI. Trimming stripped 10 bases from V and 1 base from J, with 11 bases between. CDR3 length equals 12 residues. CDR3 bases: TGTGCCACCATGACTTTTTCCTACGAGCAGTACTTC. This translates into CATMTFSYEQYF.

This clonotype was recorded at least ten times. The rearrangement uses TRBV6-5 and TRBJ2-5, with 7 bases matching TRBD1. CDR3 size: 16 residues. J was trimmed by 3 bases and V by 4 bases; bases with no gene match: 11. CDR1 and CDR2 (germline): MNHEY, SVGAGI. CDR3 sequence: CASSWTRTGDKETQYF. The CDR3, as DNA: TGTGCCAGCAGTTGGACCCGGACAGGAGATAAAGAGACCCAGTACTTC.

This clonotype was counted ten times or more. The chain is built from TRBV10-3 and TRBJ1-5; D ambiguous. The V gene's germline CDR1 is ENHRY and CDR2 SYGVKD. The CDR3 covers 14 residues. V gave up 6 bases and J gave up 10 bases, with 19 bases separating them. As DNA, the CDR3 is TGTGCCATCAGCGCGGACGGGGAAATCAGCCCCCAGCATTTT. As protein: CAISADGEISPQHF.

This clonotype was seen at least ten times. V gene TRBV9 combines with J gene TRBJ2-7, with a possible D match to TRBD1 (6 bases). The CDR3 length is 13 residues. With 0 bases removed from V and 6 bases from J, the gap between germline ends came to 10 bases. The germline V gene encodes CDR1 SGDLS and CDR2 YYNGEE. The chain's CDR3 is CASSVVLGGEQYF. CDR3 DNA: TGTGCCAGCAGCGTAGTTTTAGGGGGCGAGCAGTACTTC. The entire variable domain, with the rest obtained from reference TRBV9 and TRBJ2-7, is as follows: DSGVTQTPKHLITATGQRVTLRCSPRSGDLSVYWYQQSLDQGLQFLIQYYNGEERAKGNILERFSAQQFPDLHSELNLSSLELGDSALYFCASSVVLGGEQYFGPGTRLTVT.

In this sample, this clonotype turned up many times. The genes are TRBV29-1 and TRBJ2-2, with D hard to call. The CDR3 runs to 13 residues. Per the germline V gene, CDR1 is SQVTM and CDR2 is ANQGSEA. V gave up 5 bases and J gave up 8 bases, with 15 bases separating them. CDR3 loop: CSVPETESGELFF. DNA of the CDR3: TGCAGCGTTCCCGAGACCGAGTCTGGGGAGCTGTTTTTT.